This TCR beta chain was obtained from a study of blood T cell repertoires in COVID-19. In the original analysis: Estimation of nucleated cell counts was performed using reference gene primer amplification. Some clones are missing from TCRdb's copy, which holds only in-frame ones; the method was immunoSEQ multiplex PCR. V, J and clone size are taken as reported in that table, and D and trimming were inferred from the DNA itself. This table has around 270,000 clones, 91% appearing once. CDR3 length: 13 residues. Per germline, CDR1 MNHEY and CDR2 SVGEGT. Trimming left V 2 bases short and J 7 bases short, with 9 bases between.

This sequence originates from a person aged 18-35 years with COVID-19, enrolled during active disease. This chain connects TRBV6-2 or TRBV6-3 to TRBJ2-4, with D possibly TRBD1 on 5 matching bases. Sequencing was done on a sample of peripheral blood. This CDR3 reads CASSYGRDNIQYF. The CDR3 DNA reads TGTGCCAGCAGTTACGGCAGGGATAACATTCAGTACTTC.